The rows below give T cell receptor beta chains drawn from one sample of a study of T cell changes during pregnancy in multiple sclerosis. Libraries were prepared by immunoSEQ multiplex PCR; TCRdb keeps only in-frame clonotypes and omits some of them. The sample records fewer than 35,000 clones, around 87% being singletons. This specimen was CD4+ T cells from peripheral blood mononuclear cells, taken in the third trimester of pregnancy. These receptors all stem from a female donor in good health, enrolled as a control in a pregnancy study. CDR3s include the opening cysteine and the closing phenylalanine or tryptophan. A D gene is named only where the DNA matches it firmly. Not all rows give a size; the values are once, few, many and, for expanded clones, a class.

TGTGCCACCAGCAGAGATGGCACAAAGAGGGCTGAAGCTTTCTTT	CATSRDGTKRAEAFF	NA	TRBJ1-1	NA	TRBV15
TGTGCCAGCGACGGGGGTAACTCCTACGAGCAGTACTTC	CASDGGNSYEQYF	NA	TRBJ2-7	NA	TRBV6-5
TGCGCCAGCAGCCAAGAGGGGCTAGCCAAAAACATTCAGTACTTC	CASSQEGLAKNIQYF	NA	TRBJ2-4	NA	TRBV4-1
TGTGCCAGCTCGGTGGGACTCACGAACACTGAAGCTTTCTTT	CASSVGLTNTEAFF	NA	TRBJ1-1	NA	TRBV18
TGTGCCAGCAGTGAACTAGCGGGAGGGCCTGGAGATACGCAGTATTTT	CASSELAGGPGDTQYF	NA	TRBJ2-3	TRBD2	TRBV6-1
TGTGCCAGCAGCTTAGCGAGGAGCTCCTACGAGCAGTACTTC	CASSLARSSYEQYF	NA	TRBJ2-7	NA	TRBV11-1
TGTGCCAGCAGCGCGAGCGGGCTGTATAATTCACCCCTCCACTTT	CASSASGLYNSPLHF	NA	TRBJ1-6	NA	TRBV9
TGTGCCAGCAGCTTAGAGCGGGGGGACCAAGAGACCCAGTACTTC	CASSLERGDQETQYF	NA	TRBJ2-5	TRBD2	TRBV7-8
TGTGCCACCAGCAGAGGTATCACCTTGAGCGAGCAGTACTTC	CATSRGITLSEQYF	NA	TRBJ2-7	NA	TRBV15
TGTGCCAGCAGTTTCGGCCAGGGTTTGAACACTGAAGCTTTCTTT	CASSFGQGLNTEAFF	NA	TRBJ1-1	NA	TRBV6-6
TGTGCCAGCTCACCACCTCAGGGGGGATATAGCACAGATACGCAGTATTTT	CASSPPQGGYSTDTQYF	NA	TRBJ2-3	NA	TRBV18
TGTGCCAGCAGTTACCCCAGGGGGGTGGGGGAGACCCAGTACTTC	CASSYPRGVGETQYF	NA	TRBJ2-5	NA	TRBV6-5
TGTGCCTGGAGCAGGGGGACAGGGGGTACCTACAATGAGCAGTTCTTC	CAWSRGTGGTYNEQFF	NA	TRBJ2-1	TRBD1	TRBV30
TGCGCCAGCAGCCGGGGACAGGGGTACGAGCAGTACTTC	CASSRGQGYEQYF	NA	TRBJ2-7	TRBD1	TRBV5-1
TGTGCCATCAGTGAGGTCCCGTCGGGGGGGAGGCACTATGGCTACACCTTC	CAISEVPSGGRHYGYTF	once	TRBJ1-2	NA	TRBV10-3
TGTGCCAGCAGCGGGACAGGGGGCTTGAACACTGAAGCTTTCTTT	CASSGTGGLNTEAFF	NA	TRBJ1-1	TRBD1	TRBV6-6
TGTGCTAGTGGTCAAGGGACAGGGAACACTGAAGCTTTCTTT	CASGQGTGNTEAFF	NA	TRBJ1-1	TRBD1	TRBV12-5
TGTGCCACCAGCAGAGATATAACGGCTAACTATGGCTACACCTTC	CATSRDITANYGYTF	NA	TRBJ1-2	NA	TRBV15
TGTGCCAGCAAGGCGGGAGTTAGCACAGATACGCAGTATTTT	CASKAGVSTDTQYF	NA	TRBJ2-3	TRBD2	TRBV7-2
TGCGCCAGCAGCTTGGGACAGGGCAATGAAAAACTGTTTTTT	CASSLGQGNEKLFF	NA	TRBJ1-4	TRBD1	TRBV5-1
TGTGCCAGCGAGGGACAGCCCCAGGGCTACACCTTC	CASEGQPQGYTF	NA	TRBJ1-2	TRBD1	TRBV9
TGTGCCAGCAGTGACGAGGTCGGGGAGCTGTTTTTT	CASSDEVGELFF	NA	TRBJ2-2	NA	TRBV6-4
TGCGCCAGCAGCCAAGTTGCAGGAAATGGGGAAAAACTGTTTTTT	CASSQVAGNGEKLFF	NA	TRBJ1-4	NA	TRBV4-3
TGTGCCAGCGGGCGGGCTAGCAATCAGCCCCAGCATTTT	CASGRASNQPQHF	NA	TRBJ1-5	NA	TRBV6-5
TGTGCCATATCCGGGACTGACTACGAGCAGTACTTC	CAISGTDYEQYF	NA	TRBJ2-7	NA	TRBV10-3
TGTGCCTGGAGTGTAATGGGGGGGATTTACAATGAGCAGTTCTTC	CAWSVMGGIYNEQFF	NA	TRBJ2-1	TRBD2	TRBV30